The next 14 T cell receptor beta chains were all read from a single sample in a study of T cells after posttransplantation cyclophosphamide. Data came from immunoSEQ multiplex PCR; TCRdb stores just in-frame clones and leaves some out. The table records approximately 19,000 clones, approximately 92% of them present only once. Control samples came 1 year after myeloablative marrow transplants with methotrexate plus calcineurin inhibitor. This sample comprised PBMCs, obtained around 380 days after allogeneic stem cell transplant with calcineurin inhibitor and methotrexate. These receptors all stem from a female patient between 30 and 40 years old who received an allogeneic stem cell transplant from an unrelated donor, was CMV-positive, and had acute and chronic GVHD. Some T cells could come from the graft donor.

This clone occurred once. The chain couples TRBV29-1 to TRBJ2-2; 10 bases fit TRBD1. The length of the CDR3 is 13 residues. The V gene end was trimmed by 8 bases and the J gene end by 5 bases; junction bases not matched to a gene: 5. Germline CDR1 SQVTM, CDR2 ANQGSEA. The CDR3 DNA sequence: TGCAGCTTCCGGGACAGGGGTACCGGGGAGCTGTTTTTT. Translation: CSFRDRGTGELFF.

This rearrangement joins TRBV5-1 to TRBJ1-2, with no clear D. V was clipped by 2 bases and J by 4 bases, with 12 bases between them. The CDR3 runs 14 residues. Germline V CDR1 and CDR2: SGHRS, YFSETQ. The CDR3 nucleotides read TGCGCCAGCAGCTTCCCCGACTCGGGCTATGGCTACACCTTC. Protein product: CASSFPDSGYGYTF.

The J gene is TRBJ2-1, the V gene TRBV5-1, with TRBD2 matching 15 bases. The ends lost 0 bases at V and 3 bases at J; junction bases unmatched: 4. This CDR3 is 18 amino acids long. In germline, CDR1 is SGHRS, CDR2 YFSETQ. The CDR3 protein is CASSLAGLAGGNYNEQFF. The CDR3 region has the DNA TGCGCCAGCAGCTTGGCTGGACTAGCGGGAGGGAACTACAATGAGCAGTTCTTC.

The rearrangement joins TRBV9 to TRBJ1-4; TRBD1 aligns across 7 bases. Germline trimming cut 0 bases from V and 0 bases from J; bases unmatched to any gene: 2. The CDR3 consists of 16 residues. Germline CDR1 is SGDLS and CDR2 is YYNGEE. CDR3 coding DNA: TGTGCCAGCAGCGTAGCAGGGGGAGCAACTAATGAAAAACTGTTTTTT. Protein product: CASSVAGGATNEKLFF. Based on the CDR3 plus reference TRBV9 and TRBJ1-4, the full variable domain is DSGVTQTPKHLITATGQRVTLRCSPRSGDLSVYWYQQSLDQGLQFLIQYYNGEERAKGNILERFSAQQFPDLHSELNLSSLELGDSALYFCASSVAGGATNEKLFFGSGTQLSVL.

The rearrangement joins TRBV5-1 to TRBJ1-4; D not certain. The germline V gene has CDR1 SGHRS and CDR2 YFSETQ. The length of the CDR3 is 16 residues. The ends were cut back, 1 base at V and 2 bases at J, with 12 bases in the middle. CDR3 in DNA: TGCGCCAGCAGCTTGCTGGCGGGAAGTACTAATGAAAAACTGTTTTTT. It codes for CASSLLAGSTNEKLFF. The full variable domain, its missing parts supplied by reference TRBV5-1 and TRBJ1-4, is KAGVTQTPRYLIKTRGQQVTLSCSPISGHRSVSWYQQTPGQGLQFLFEYFSETQRNKGNFPGRFSGRQFSNSRSEMNVSTLELGDSALYLCASSLLAGSTNEKLFFGSGTQLSVL.

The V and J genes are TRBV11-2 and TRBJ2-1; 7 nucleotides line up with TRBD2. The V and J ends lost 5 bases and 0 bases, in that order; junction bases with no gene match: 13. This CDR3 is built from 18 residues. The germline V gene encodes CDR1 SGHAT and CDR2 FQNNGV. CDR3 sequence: CASSRNLLANGSYNEQFF. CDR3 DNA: TGTGCCAGCAGCCGAAACTTACTAGCGAACGGCTCCTACAATGAGCAGTTCTTC.

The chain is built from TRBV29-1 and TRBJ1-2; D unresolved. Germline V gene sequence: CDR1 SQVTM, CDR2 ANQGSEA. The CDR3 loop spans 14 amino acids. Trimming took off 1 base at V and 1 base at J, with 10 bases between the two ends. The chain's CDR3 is CSVEVRLDNYGYTF. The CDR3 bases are TGCAGCGTTGAAGTGCGGCTGGATAACTATGGCTACACCTTC.

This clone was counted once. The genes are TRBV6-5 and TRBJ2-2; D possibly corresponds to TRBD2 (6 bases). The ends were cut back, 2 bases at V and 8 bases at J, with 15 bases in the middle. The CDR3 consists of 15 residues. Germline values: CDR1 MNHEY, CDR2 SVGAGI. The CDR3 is CASSYGPLAPGELFF. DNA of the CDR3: TGTGCCAGCAGTTACGGTCCTCTAGCGCCTGGGGAGCTGTTTTTT.

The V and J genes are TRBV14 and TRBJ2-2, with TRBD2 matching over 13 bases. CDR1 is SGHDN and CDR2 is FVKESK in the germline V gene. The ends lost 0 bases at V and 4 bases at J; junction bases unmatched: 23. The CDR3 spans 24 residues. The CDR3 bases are TGTGCCAGCAGCCAAGATCGGGCACCTACTAGCGGGAGGGCCAAGGGCGGGAGCACCGGGGAGCTGTTTTTT. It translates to CASSQDRAPTSGRAKGGSTGELFF.

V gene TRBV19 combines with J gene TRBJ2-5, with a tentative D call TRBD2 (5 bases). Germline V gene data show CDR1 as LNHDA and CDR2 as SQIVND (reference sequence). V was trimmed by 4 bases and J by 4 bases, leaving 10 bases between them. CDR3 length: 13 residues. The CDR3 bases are TGTGCCAGTAGTACCCCGGCGGGAGAGACCCAGTACTTC. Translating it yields CASSTPAGETQYF.

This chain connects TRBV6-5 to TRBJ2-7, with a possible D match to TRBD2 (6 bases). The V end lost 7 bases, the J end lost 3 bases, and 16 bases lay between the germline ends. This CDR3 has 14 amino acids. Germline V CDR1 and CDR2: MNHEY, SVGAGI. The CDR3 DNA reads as TGTGCCAGCATGCCTTTAGCGGAACTCTACGAGCAGTACTTC. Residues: CASMPLAELYEQYF.

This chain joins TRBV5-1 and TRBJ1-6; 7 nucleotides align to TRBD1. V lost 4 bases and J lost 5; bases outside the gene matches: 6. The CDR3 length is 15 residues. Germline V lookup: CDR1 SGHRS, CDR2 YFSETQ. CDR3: CASSITGADNSPLHF. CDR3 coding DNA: TGCGCCAGCAGCATCACAGGGGCCGATAATTCACCCCTCCACTTT. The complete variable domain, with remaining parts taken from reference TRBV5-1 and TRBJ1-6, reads KAGVTQTPRYLIKTRGQQVTLSCSPISGHRSVSWYQQTPGQGLQFLFEYFSETQRNKGNFPGRFSGRQFSNSRSEMNVSTLELGDSALYLCASSITGADNSPLHFGNGTRLTVT.

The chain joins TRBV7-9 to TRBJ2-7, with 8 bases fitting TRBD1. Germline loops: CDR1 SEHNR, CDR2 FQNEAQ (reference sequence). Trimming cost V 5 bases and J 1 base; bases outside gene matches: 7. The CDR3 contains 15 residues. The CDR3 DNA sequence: TGTGCCAGCAGCAACCGGGACAGGCGATCCTACGAGCAGTACGTC. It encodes CASSNRDRRSYEQYV.

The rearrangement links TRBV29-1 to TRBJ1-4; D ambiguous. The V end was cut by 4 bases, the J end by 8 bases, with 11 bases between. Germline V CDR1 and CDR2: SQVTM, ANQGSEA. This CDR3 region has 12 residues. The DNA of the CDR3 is TGCAGCGTTGTTCGGGATTCGGAAAAACTGTTTTTT. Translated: CSVVRDSEKLFF.